A single T cell receptor beta chain is shown here with its context. TCR beta cDNA was prepared out of around 460 ng total RNA by means of a constant-region primer. ARM-PCR, slightly modified, supplied the TCR beta libraries through three nested multiplex PCR rounds. TRBV1-TRBV30 forward primers and a C-beta reverse primer were used in the first two PCR rounds, which each ran for around 11 cycles. TCRdb re-called the multiplex PCR reads through MiXCR, storing one row per CDR3 protein. This sample has 310,000 or so distinct CDR3 sequences, with roughly 61% found just once. Germline DNA was also extracted, and blood RNA derived from unsorted whole blood. The data were taken from a study of tumor-infiltrating lymphocytes in primary liver carcinoma. CDR3 length: 13 amino acids. Germline V gene data show CDR1 as MDHEN and CDR2 as SYDVKM. The germline V and J ends were trimmed by 6 bases and 5 bases, with 11 bases remaining between them.

The sequenced sample consisted of peripheral blood. The sequence was obtained from a man between 35 and 55 years old with primary liver carcinoma and hepatitis B virus infection. V usage is TRBV28 and J usage is TRBJ1-5; perhaps TRBD1 as D (5 bases). The CDR3 sequence is CASRPGVHQPQHF. As DNA, the CDR3 is TGTGCCAGCAGACCGGGGGTTCATCAGCCCCAGCATTTT. Using reference TRBV28 and TRBJ1-5 for the parts outside the CDR3, the full variable domain is DVKVTQSSRYLVKRTGEKVFLECVQDMDHENMFWYRQDPGLGLRLIYFSYDVKMKEKGDIPEGYSVSREKKERFSLILESASTNQTSMYLCASRPGVHQPQHFGDGTRLSIL.